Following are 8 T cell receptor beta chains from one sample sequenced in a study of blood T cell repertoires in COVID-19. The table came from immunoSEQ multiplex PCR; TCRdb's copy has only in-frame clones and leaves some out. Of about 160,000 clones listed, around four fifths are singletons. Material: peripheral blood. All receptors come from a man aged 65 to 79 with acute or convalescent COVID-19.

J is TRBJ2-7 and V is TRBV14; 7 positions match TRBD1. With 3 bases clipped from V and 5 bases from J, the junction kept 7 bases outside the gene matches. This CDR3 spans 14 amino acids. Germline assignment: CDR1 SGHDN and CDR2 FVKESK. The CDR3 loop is CASSHPQGSHEQYF. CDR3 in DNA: TGTGCCAGCAGCCATCCACAGGGGTCCCACGAGCAGTACTTC. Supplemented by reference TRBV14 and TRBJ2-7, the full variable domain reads EAGVTQFPSHSVIEKGQTVTLRCDPISGHDNLYWYRRVMGKEIKFLLHFVKESKQDESGMPNNRFLAERTGGTYSTLKVQPAELEDSGVYFCASSHPQGSHEQYFGPGTRLTVT.

The CDR3 here is CASSIPPGQGTGELFF. CDR3 in DNA: TGTGCCAGTAGTATCCCCCCGGGACAGGGGACCGGGGAGCTGTTTTTT. The chain recombines TRBV19 with TRBJ2-2; 10 bases are shared with TRBD1. CDR3 length: 16 amino acids. V was pared by 3 bases and J by 5 bases, with 6 bases of the junction left unmatched. Germline-derived CDR1 and CDR2 are LNHDA and SQIVND (reference sequence). The whole variable domain, remainder taken from reference TRBV19 and TRBJ2-2, is DGGITQSPKYLFRKEGQNVTLSCEQNLNHDAMYWYRQDPGQGLRLIYYSQIVNDFQKGDIAEGYSVSREKKESFPLTVTSAQKNPTAFYLCASSIPPGQGTGELFFGEGSRLTVL.

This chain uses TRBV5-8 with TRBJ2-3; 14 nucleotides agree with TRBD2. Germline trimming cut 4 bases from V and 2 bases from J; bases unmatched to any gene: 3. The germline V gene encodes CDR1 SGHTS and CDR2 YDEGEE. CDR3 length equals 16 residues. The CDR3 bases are TGTGCCAGCAGCGGGGGACTAGCGGGGGACACAGATACGCAGTATTTT. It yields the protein CASSGGLAGDTDTQYF. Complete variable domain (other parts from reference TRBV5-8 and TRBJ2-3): EAGVTQSPTHLIKTRGQQATLRCSPISGHTSVYWYQQALGLGLQFLLWYDEGEERNRGNFPPRFSGRQFPNYSSELNVNALELEDSALYLCASSGGLAGDTDTQYFGPGTRLTVL.

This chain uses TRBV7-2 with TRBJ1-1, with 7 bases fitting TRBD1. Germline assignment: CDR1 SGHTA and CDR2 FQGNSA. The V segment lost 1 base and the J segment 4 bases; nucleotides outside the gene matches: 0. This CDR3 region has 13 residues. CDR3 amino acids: CASSLDRGTEAFF. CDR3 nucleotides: TGTGCCAGCAGCTTAGACAGGGGCACTGAAGCTTTCTTT.

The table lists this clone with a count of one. CDR3 sequence reads: CATSREKPSGEQYF. Here the CDR3 DNA reads TGTGCCACCAGCAGGGAAAAACCTAGCGGGGAGCAGTACTTC. The gene calls are TRBV15 and TRBJ2-7; 8 bases map to TRBD2. Looked up from germline, CDR1 is LNHNV and CDR2 is YYDKDF (reference sequence). V was pared by 3 bases and J by 7 bases, with 8 bases of the junction left unmatched. The CDR3 has 14 amino acids.

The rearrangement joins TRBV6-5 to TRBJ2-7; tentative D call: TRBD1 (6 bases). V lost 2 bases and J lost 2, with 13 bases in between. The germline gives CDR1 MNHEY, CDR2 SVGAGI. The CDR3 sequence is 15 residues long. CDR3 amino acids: CASSYNTGSAYEQYF. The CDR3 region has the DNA TGTGCCAGCAGTTACAACACAGGGTCGGCCTACGAGCAGTACTTC.

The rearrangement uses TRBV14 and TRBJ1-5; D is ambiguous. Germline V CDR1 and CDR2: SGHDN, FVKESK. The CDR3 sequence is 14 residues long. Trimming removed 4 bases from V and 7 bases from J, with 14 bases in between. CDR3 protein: CASSPAPGGQPQHF. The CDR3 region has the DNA TGTGCCAGCAGCCCCGCGCCAGGCGGGCAGCCCCAGCATTTT.

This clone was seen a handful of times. The CDR3 protein is CASSLGLAGVEQYF. The CDR3, as DNA: TGTGCCAGCAGTTTAGGACTAGCGGGAGTCGAGCAGTACTTC. This chain links TRBV28 with TRBJ2-7; 13 nucleotides align to TRBD2. Germline V gives CDR1 MDHEN, CDR2 SYDVKM. The J segment lost 6 bases and the V segment lost 2 bases, leaving 1 base of the junction unmatched. The CDR3 is 14 residues long.